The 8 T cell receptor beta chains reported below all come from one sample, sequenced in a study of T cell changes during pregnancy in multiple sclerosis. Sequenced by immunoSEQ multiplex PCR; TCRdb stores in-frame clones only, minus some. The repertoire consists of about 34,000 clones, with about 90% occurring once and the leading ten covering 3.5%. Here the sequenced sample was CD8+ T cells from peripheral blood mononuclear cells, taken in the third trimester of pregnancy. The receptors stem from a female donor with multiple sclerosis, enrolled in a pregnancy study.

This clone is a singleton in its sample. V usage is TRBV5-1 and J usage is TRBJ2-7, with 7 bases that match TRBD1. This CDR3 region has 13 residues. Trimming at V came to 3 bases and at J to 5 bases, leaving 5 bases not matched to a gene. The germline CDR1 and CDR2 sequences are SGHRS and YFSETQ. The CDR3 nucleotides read TGCGCCAGCAGCTACACAGGGGCCCACGAGCAGTACTTC. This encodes CASSYTGAHEQYF.

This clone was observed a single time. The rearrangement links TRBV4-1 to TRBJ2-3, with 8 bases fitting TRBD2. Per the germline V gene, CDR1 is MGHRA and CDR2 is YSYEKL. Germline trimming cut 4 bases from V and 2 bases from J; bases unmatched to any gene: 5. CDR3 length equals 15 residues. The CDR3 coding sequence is TGCGCCAGCAGCCCGACTAGCGTAAACACAGATACGCAGTATTTT. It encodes CASSPTSVNTDTQYF.

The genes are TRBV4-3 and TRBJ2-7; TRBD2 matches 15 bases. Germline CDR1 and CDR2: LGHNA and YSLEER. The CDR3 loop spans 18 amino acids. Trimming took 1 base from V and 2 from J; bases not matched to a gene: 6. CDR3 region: CASSQAPGLAGGPYEQYF. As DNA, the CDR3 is TGCGCCAGCAGCCAAGCCCCGGGACTAGCGGGGGGACCCTACGAGCAGTACTTC.

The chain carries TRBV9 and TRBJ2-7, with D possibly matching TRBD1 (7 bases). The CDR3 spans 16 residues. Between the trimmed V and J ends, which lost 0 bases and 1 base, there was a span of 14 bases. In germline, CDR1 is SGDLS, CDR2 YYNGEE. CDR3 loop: CASSVAGQGGSYEQYF. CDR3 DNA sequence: TGTGCCAGCAGCGTAGCAGGCCAGGGGGGTTCCTACGAGCAGTACTTC.

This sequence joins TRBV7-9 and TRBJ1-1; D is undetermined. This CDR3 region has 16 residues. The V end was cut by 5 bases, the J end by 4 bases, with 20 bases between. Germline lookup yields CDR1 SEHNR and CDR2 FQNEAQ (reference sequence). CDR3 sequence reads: CASSPREGVLVTEAFF. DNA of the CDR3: TGTGCCAGCAGCCCCCGCGAGGGAGTATTAGTCACTGAAGCTTTCTTT.

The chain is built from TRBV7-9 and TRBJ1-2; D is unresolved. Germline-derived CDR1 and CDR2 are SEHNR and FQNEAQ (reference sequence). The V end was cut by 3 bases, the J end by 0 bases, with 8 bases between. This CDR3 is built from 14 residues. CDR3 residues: CASSFAAANYGYTF. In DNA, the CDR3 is TGTGCCAGCAGCTTCGCCGCAGCTAACTATGGCTACACCTTC.

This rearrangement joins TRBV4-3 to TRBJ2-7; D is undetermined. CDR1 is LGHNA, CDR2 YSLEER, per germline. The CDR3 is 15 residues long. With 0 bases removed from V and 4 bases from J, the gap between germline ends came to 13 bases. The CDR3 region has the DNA TGCGCCAGCAGCCAAGAACCCACACACGCTTACGAGCAGTACTTC. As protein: CASSQEPTHAYEQYF.

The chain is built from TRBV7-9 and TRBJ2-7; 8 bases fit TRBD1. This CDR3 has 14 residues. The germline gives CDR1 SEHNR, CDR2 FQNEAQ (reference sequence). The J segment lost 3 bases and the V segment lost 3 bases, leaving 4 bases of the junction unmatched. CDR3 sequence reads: CASSFRDRYYEQYF. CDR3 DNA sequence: TGTGCCAGCAGCTTCAGGGACAGGTACTACGAGCAGTACTTC. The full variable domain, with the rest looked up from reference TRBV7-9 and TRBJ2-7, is DTGVSQNPRHKITKRGQNVTFRCDPISEHNRLYWYRQTLGQGPEFLTYFQNEAQLEKSRLLSDRFSAERPKGSFSTLEIQRTEQGDSAMYLCASSFRDRYYEQYFGPGTRLTVT.